The rows below give T cell receptor beta chains drawn from one sample of a study of T cell repertoires in aging, cancer and after chemotherapy. TCRdb reprocessed the multiplex PCR reads with MiXCR, giving one entry per CDR3 protein. The top ten hold roughly 40% of the sample, which has about 2,000 distinct CDR3 sequences, around a third seen once. The sequencing input was blood. The receptors were gathered from a human donor in good health. CDR3s include the opening cysteine and the closing phenylalanine or tryptophan. The D gene is left open where the match is weak. Some rows have no size entry. The others give once, few or many, or a class for an expanded clone.

clone_size j_call d_call v_call cdr3_aa cdr3_nt
medium-sized TRBJ1-4 NA TRBV19 CASSIGWGPNEKLFF TGTGCCAGTAGTATAGGTTGGGGGCCGAATGAAAAACTGTTTTTT
few TRBJ2-3 TRBD1 TRBV5-1 CASSEKTGTTQYF TGCGCCAGCAGCGAGAAGACAGGGACTACGCAGTATTTT
few TRBJ1-5 NA TRBV6-2/TRBV6-3 CASSYGGAQHF TGTGCCAGCAGTTATGGAGGAGCCCAGCATTTT
medium-sized TRBJ1-1 NA TRBV30 CAWSPLTEAFF TGTGCCTGGAGTCCCCTCACTGAAGCTTTCTTT
few TRBJ2-7 NA TRBV5-5 CASSSHSGLFPYEQYF TGTGCCAGCAGCTCCCACTCGGGCCTTTTCCCTTACGAGCAGTACTTC
NA TRBJ1-2 NA TRBV14 CASSDSDGYYGYTF TGTGCCAGCAGTGACAGCGACGGATACTATGGCTACACCTTC
large TRBJ2-5 TRBD1 TRBV30 CAWTPLGTVQETQYF TGTGCCTGGACCCCCTTGGGGACAGTTCAAGAGACCCAGTACTTC
NA TRBJ1-2 TRBD1 TRBV5-1 CASSLGAGGTYGYTF TGCGCCAGCAGCTTGGGGGCAGGGGGGACCTATGGCTACACCTTC
NA TRBJ1-6 NA TRBV6-5 CASSYSTVNSPLHF TGTGCCAGCAGTTACTCGACTGTTAATTCACCCCTCCACTTT
NA TRBJ2-7 NA TRBV30 CASSEQGYKQYF TGTGCCAGCAGCGAACAGGGTTACAAGCAGTACTTC
NA TRBJ2-1 TRBD2 TRBV18 CASSPGLAGGHNEQFF TGTGCCAGCTCACCAGGACTAGCGGGAGGGCACAATGAGCAGTTCTTC
NA TRBJ2-7 TRBD2 TRBV27 CASSGGAYEQYF TGTGCCAGCAGTGGGGGGGCCTACGAGCAGTACTTC
NA TRBJ2-2 TRBD2 TRBV10-3 CAIRGASGRQIGELFF TGTGCCATCAGGGGCGCTAGCGGGAGGCAGATCGGGGAGCTGTTTTTT
NA TRBJ2-3 TRBD2 TRBV6-1 CASSEFGGAAGRYF TGTGCCAGCAGTGAGTTCGGGGGGGCGGCTGGTCGGTATTTT
few TRBJ2-1 TRBD1 TRBV6-1 CASTSGGQGYNEQFF TGTGCCAGCACCTCCGGGGGACAGGGCTACAATGAGCAGTTCTTC
few TRBJ2-2 NA TRBV7-3 CASSSGTLGDTGELFF TGTGCCAGCAGCTCGGGGACTCTCGGGGACACCGGGGAGCTGTTTTTT
few TRBJ1-2 NA TRBV5-3 CARSLSTNPGLRVIYGYTF TGTGCCAGAAGCTTGAGTACAAACCCGGGCCTGCGGGTGATCTATGGCTACACCTTC
NA TRBJ1-1 NA TRBV12-3/TRBV12-4 CASSSTLGMNTEAFF TGTGCCAGCAGTTCCACTCTGGGAATGAACACTGAAGCTTTCTTT
large TRBJ2-5 NA TRBV30 CAWSVRGLARGETQYF TGTGCCTGGAGTGTAAGAGGTCTAGCGCGGGGAGAGACCCAGTACTTC
NA TRBJ2-3 NA TRBV12-3/TRBV12-4 CASSRGLDTQYF TGTGCCAGCAGTCGGGGATTGGATACGCAGTATTTT
few TRBJ1-2 NA TRBV12-3/TRBV12-4 CASSPGRGVSGYTF TGTGCCAGCAGTCCCGGACGGGGAGTGTCTGGCTACACCTTC
medium-sized TRBJ2-7 NA TRBV15 CATSRDQGNYEQYF TGTGCCACCAGCAGAGATCAGGGGAACTACGAGCAGTACTTC
few TRBJ2-7 NA TRBV10-2 CASSDTGGGYEQYF TGCGCCAGCAGTGATACTGGTGGGGGGTACGAGCAGTACTTC
NA TRBJ1-6 TRBD1 TRBV7-2 CASSSLDRGSTPLHF TGTGCCAGCAGCTCGTTAGACAGGGGGTCGACACCCCTCCACTTT
NA TRBJ2-5 NA TRBV30 CAWRDSQETQYF TGTGCCTGGAGGGACAGCCAAGAGACCCAGTACTTC
NA TRBJ2-3 TRBD1 TRBV28 CASSRQGTSTDTQYF TGTGCCAGCAGCCGACAGGGGACTAGCACAGATACGCAGTATTTT
NA TRBJ2-7 NA TRBV6-2/TRBV6-3 CASSLGGTSYEQYF TGTGCCAGCAGTTTAGGAGGGACCTCCTACGAGCAGTACTTC
NA TRBJ2-3 TRBD1 TRBV29-1 CSVATGTVTDTQYF TGCAGCGTTGCCACCGGGACAGTCACAGATACGCAGTATTTT
large TRBJ2-7 NA TRBV29-1 CSGAYEQYF TGCAGCGGGGCCTACGAGCAGTACTTC
large TRBJ2-2 TRBD2 TRBV29-1 CSVEGFSGRSGELFF TGCAGCGTTGAAGGGTTCAGCGGGAGGTCCGGGGAGCTGTTTTTT
NA TRBJ1-2 TRBD1 TRBV30 CAWRGGPSGRGRNGYTF TGTGCCTGGAGAGGGGGGCCGTCGGGCAGGGGGCGGAATGGCTACACCTTC
NA TRBJ2-2 NA TRBV6-2/TRBV6-3 CASSYSYTGELFF TGTGCCAGCAGTTACTCGTACACCGGGGAGCTGTTTTTT
medium-sized TRBJ2-7 NA TRBV29-1 CSVSSGELYEQYF TGCAGCGTTAGTTCCGGGGAGCTCTACGAGCAGTACTTC
NA TRBJ2-3 TRBD2 TRBV14 CASSLGTSARPSTDTQYF TGTGCCAGCAGCCTAGGGACTAGCGCACGACCTAGCACAGATACGCAGTATTTT
NA TRBJ2-1 NA TRBV7-9 CASSHHGPGDEQFF TGTGCCAGCAGCCACCACGGCCCGGGGGATGAGCAGTTCTTC
NA TRBJ2-1 TRBD2 TRBV30 CAWSLGLAGNNEQFF TGTGCCTGGAGCTTGGGACTAGCGGGCAACAATGAGCAGTTCTTC